The next 27 T cell receptor beta chains were all read from a single sample in a study of cytomegalovirus exposure and HLA in healthy donors. Primers included in the PCR were 60 Vbeta and 13 Jbeta primers. Clones were sequenced by immunoSEQ multiplex PCR, and TCRdb holds only the in-frame ones, with some missing. This sample carries about 250,000 clones, under 80% of them seen once, and the ten largest clones take about 2.2%. The sample consisted of PBMCs. These receptors all stem from a female donor in good health and CMV-seronegative.

This chain connects TRBV11-2 to TRBJ2-2; 7 nucleotides agree with TRBD1. Looked up from germline, CDR1 is SGHAT and CDR2 is FQNNGV. V was clipped by 6 bases and J by 7 bases; unmatched bases: 2. The CDR3 has 12 residues. The CDR3 sequence: CASRGQVGELFF. The CDR3 DNA sequence: TGTGCCAGCAGAGGACAGGTCGGGGAGCTGTTTTTT.

V gene TRBV6-5 combines with J gene TRBJ2-2; D gene unclear. The germline V and J ends were trimmed by 2 bases and 6 bases, with 10 bases remaining between them. Germline values: CDR1 MNHEY, CDR2 SVGAGI. The CDR3 sequence is 14 residues long. The CDR3 loop is CASSYIGFAGELFF. CDR3 DNA: TGTGCCAGCAGTTACATCGGGTTCGCCGGGGAGCTGTTTTTT.

Concerning this clone: At the DNA level, this CDR3 is encoded by other sequences in the same sample as well. V usage is TRBV2 and J usage is TRBJ2-1; D gene uncertain. This CDR3 has 14 residues. In germline, CDR1 is SNHLY, CDR2 FYNNEI. Trimming shortened V by 6 bases and J by 2 bases, and 11 bases separated the two germline ends. The CDR3 DNA reads as TGTGCCAGCAGGGAGAAGGTTGCCTACAATGAGCAGTTCTTC. It is translated as CASREKVAYNEQFF.

V and J are TRBV5-6 and TRBJ2-1; TRBD2 agrees at 9 bases. CDR1 and CDR2 from the germline V gene are SGHDT and YYEEEE. Unmatched junction bases numbered 10, after V lost 2 bases and J lost 4 bases. This CDR3 has 17 residues. The CDR3 DNA sequence: TGTGCCAGCAGCTTACCAGCGGGCGGGAGGGCGTACAATGAGCAGTTCTTC. This translates into CASSLPAGGRAYNEQFF. Full variable domain (rest looked up from reference TRBV5-6 and TRBJ2-1): DAGVTQSPTHLIKTRGQQVTLRCSPKSGHDTVSWYQQALGQGPQFIFQYYEEEERQRGNFPDRFSGHQFPNYSSELNVNALLLGDSALYLCASSLPAGGRAYNEQFFGPGTRLTVL.

V and J are TRBV18 and TRBJ1-2; 8 bases are shared with TRBD1. J lost 9 bases, V lost 5 bases, and 8 bases had no gene match. The CDR3 covers 13 residues. Germline assignment: CDR1 KGHSH and CDR2 LQKENI. CDR3 amino acids: CASSADRDGSYTF. For the CDR3, the DNA is TGTGCCAGCTCAGCGGACAGGGATGGTAGCTACACCTTC.

The J gene is TRBJ2-1, the V gene TRBV11-2, with TRBD2 as a possible D gene (5 bases). The CDR3 is 11 amino acids. The germline V and J ends were trimmed by 5 bases and 15 bases, with 14 bases remaining between them. Per germline, CDR1 SGHAT and CDR2 FQNNGV. CDR3 in amino acids: CASSGRGLWFF. The CDR3 DNA follows: TGTGCCAGCAGCGGGCGAGGGTTGTGGTTCTTC.

In its sample, this clone was seen a few times. This chain joins TRBV5-1 and TRBJ1-6; TRBD1 matches 11 bases. The CDR3 contains 15 residues. Germline V gene sequence: CDR1 SGHRS, CDR2 YFSETQ. Unmatched junction bases numbered 6, after V lost 3 bases and J lost 10 bases. CDR3 nucleotides: TGCGCCAGCAGCTGGACAGGGGGCGTTGGCTCACCCCTCCACTTT. Protein product: CASSWTGGVGSPLHF.

V is TRBV18 and J is TRBJ2-5; 9 nucleotides align to TRBD2. The CDR3 is 15 amino acids. The junction had 10 bases not matched to a gene; V was cut back by 6 bases and J by 5 bases. From germline, CDR1 is KGHSH and CDR2 LQKENI. The CDR3 coding sequence is TGTGCCAGCTCTCCTTCTAGCGGGATTACGGAGACCCAGTACTTC. As protein: CASSPSSGITETQYF.

The chain links TRBV2 to TRBJ1-1; D is uncertain. The germline V gene encodes CDR1 SNHLY and CDR2 FYNNEI. Trimming stripped 5 bases from V and 1 base from J, with 11 bases between. This CDR3 contains 14 residues. CDR3 nucleotides: TGTGCCAGCAGTCCCCACTCCCCGAACACTGAAGCTTTCTTT. Translated: CASSPHSPNTEAFF.

A few counts support this clone. CDR3 in DNA: TGTGCCAGCAGCCTTTTATTAACAGGGCCGTACGGTGGAAACACCATATATTTT. It encodes CASSLLLTGPYGGNTIYF. The chain links TRBV12-1 to TRBJ1-3; TRBD1 is the table's D call, not checked against the DNA. TRBV12-1 has pseudogene status. This CDR3 region has 18 residues.

This clone was seen more than once but under ten times. The V and J genes are TRBV5-1 and TRBJ2-5; perhaps TRBD2 as D (6 bases). V was pared by 4 bases and J by 1 base, with 17 bases between. This CDR3 spans 16 amino acids. Germline V CDR1 and CDR2: SGHRS, YFSETQ. CDR3 DNA sequence: TGCGCCAGCAGCGTCACGGGAGCAGCATCCCAAGAGACCCAGTACTTC. The encoded protein is CASSVTGAASQETQYF.

The chain combines TRBV7-9 with TRBJ2-1; tentative D call: TRBD2 (5 bases). The germline V and J ends were trimmed by 8 bases and 8 bases, with 16 bases remaining between them. CDR1 is SEHNR, CDR2 FQNEAQ, per germline (reference sequence). The CDR3 spans 13 residues. The DNA for the CDR3 is TGTGCCAGCGCTTATCCGGGAACATATGAGCAGTTCTTC. This gives the protein CASAYPGTYEQFF.

The gene calls are TRBV11-2 and TRBJ2-1; 10 nucleotides line up with TRBD2. The J segment lost 8 bases and the V segment lost 5 bases, leaving 15 bases of the junction unmatched. Germline CDR1 reads SGHAT; CDR2 reads FQNNGV. This CDR3 is built from 17 residues. In nucleotides, the CDR3 is TGTGCCAGCAGCGCAACGCCGCCTAGCGGGAGCGGTGATGAGCAGTTCTTC. Its translation is CASSATPPSGSGDEQFF.

The chain joins TRBV9 to TRBJ2-2; 10 bases align to TRBD1. The ends lost 3 bases at V and 4 bases at J; junction bases unmatched: 3. Germline V CDR1 and CDR2: SGDLS, YYNGEE. The CDR3 is 15 amino acids. This CDR3 is CASSGTGGSTGELFF. The CDR3 DNA is TGTGCCAGCAGCGGGACAGGGGGATCCACCGGGGAGCTGTTTTTT.

V is TRBV9 and J is TRBJ1-4; 9 bases are shared with TRBD1. Germline V gene data show CDR1 as SGDLS and CDR2 as YYNGEE. With V trimmed by 7 bases and J by 0 bases, 7 bases remained unmatched. The CDR3 is made up of 16 amino acids. The CDR3 loop is CASSLDRGATNEKLFF. The CDR3, as DNA: TGTGCCAGCTCACTCGACAGGGGGGCAACTAATGAAAAACTGTTTTTT. Variable domain in full (rest from reference TRBV9 and TRBJ1-4): DSGVTQTPKHLITATGQRVTLRCSPRSGDLSVYWYQQSLDQGLQFLIQYYNGEERAKGNILERFSAQQFPDLHSELNLSSLELGDSALYFCASSLDRGATNEKLFFGSGTQLSVL.

This rearrangement joins TRBV5-4 to TRBJ2-3; 8 bases fit TRBD2. J gave up 1 base and V 4 bases, and 5 bases lay outside the gene matches. CDR3 length equals 15 residues. Per the germline V gene, CDR1 is SGHNT and CDR2 is YYREEE (reference sequence). The CDR3 DNA reads as TGTGCCAGCAGCGGCAAGACTAGCGGCACAGATACGCAGTATTTT. This codes for CASSGKTSGTDTQYF.

This clone was picked up a small number of times. The chain links TRBV10-1 to TRBJ2-7, with 11 positions matching TRBD1. The CDR3 length is 15 residues. Germline V lookup: CDR1 WNHNN, CDR2 SYGVQD (reference sequence). Trimming took 6 bases from V and 5 from J; bases not matched to a gene: 9. The CDR3 region is CASSRRTGGLNEQYF. CDR3 bases: TGCGCCAGCAGCCGTAGGACAGGGGGCCTGAACGAGCAGTACTTC.

The rearrangement joins TRBV5-1 to TRBJ2-1, with D maybe TRBD2 (6 bases). The CDR3 is 15 residues long. CDR1 and CDR2 from the germline V gene are SGHRS and YFSETQ. V shed 0 bases and J shed 4 bases, with 11 bases lying between them. Written as DNA, the CDR3 is TGCGCCAGCAGCTTGGATAGCGGTCGTTACAATGAGCAGTTCTTC. It is translated as CASSLDSGRYNEQFF.

The rearrangement uses TRBV28 and TRBJ2-3, with D unresolved. There are 16 residues in the CDR3. CDR1 and CDR2 from the germline V gene are MDHEN and SYDVKM. Between the trimmed V and J ends, which lost 7 bases and 0 bases, there was a span of 17 bases. CDR3 coding DNA: TGTGCCAGCACCCCGGGTCCGGCACCTAGCACAGATACGCAGTATTTT. Translation: CASTPGPAPSTDTQYF.

This clone was counted once. V and J are TRBV10-1 and TRBJ2-1; the D is unclear. Germline assignment: CDR1 WNHNN and CDR2 SYGVQD (reference sequence). The V and J ends lost 5 bases and 4 bases respectively, with 15 bases between them. This CDR3 has 15 residues. Here the CDR3 reads CASSPDSSAYNEQFF. CDR3 DNA: TGCGCCAGCAGTCCCGACTCCTCCGCGTACAATGAGCAGTTCTTC.

V gene TRBV5-1 combines with J gene TRBJ1-1, with 7 bases fitting TRBD1. The CDR3 runs 11 residues. V was clipped by 5 bases and J by 5 bases; unmatched bases: 0. Germline V gene lookup returns CDR1 SGHRS and CDR2 YFSETQ. CDR3 region: CASRDRTEAFF. Here the CDR3 DNA reads TGCGCCAGCAGGGACAGGACTGAAGCTTTCTTT. The full variable domain, completed using reference TRBV5-1 and TRBJ1-1, is KAGVTQTPRYLIKTRGQQVTLSCSPISGHRSVSWYQQTPGQGLQFLFEYFSETQRNKGNFPGRFSGRQFSNSRSEMNVSTLELGDSALYLCASRDRTEAFFGQGTRLTVV.

The chain joins TRBV19 to TRBJ1-1; D unresolved. The CDR3 contains 13 residues. V was clipped by 6 bases and J by 0 bases, with 8 bases between them. Per germline, CDR1 LNHDA and CDR2 SQIVND (reference sequence). CDR3 bases: TGTGCCAGTAGCCGGGAGATGAACACTGAAGCTTTCTTT. Translated: CASSREMNTEAFF. The full variable domain, its missing parts supplied by reference TRBV19 and TRBJ1-1, is DGGITQSPKYLFRKEGQNVTLSCEQNLNHDAMYWYRQDPGQGLRLIYYSQIVNDFQKGDIAEGYSVSREKKESFPLTVTSAQKNPTAFYLCASSREMNTEAFFGQGTRLTVV.

The V and J genes are TRBV9 and TRBJ2-1, with 9 bases lining up with TRBD2. The CDR3 contains 16 residues. Germline V gene lookup returns CDR1 SGDLS and CDR2 YYNGEE. The V gene end was trimmed by 4 bases and the J gene end by 6 bases; junction bases not matched to a gene: 11. CDR3 sequence: CASSPFASGIRNEQFF. The CDR3 DNA sequence: TGTGCCAGCAGCCCATTCGCTAGCGGGATTCGCAATGAGCAGTTCTTC.

This chain joins TRBV7-9 and TRBJ2-5, with a weak D call TRBD2 (5 bases). With 7 bases removed from V and 1 base from J, the gap between germline ends came to 10 bases. This CDR3 has 13 residues. CDR1 is SEHNR, CDR2 FQNEAQ, per germline (reference sequence). The CDR3 here is CASNKAVQETQYF. In DNA, the CDR3 is TGTGCCAGCAATAAAGCGGTCCAAGAGACCCAGTACTTC.

J is TRBJ1-6 and V is TRBV27, with D possibly matching TRBD1 (6 bases). The CDR3 spans 16 residues. V was cut by 5 bases and J by 7 bases, with 18 bases left in between. CDR1 is MNHEY and CDR2 is SMNVEV in the germline V gene (reference sequence). The DNA for the CDR3 is TGTGCCAGCAGTCCCCTTACAGGGTTTCGGAATTCACCCCTCCACTTT. Translated, it gives CASSPLTGFRNSPLHF.

The chain combines TRBV28 with TRBJ1-3, with D hard to call. Germline loops: CDR1 MDHEN, CDR2 SYDVKM. V shed 5 bases and J shed 0 bases, with 5 bases lying between them. This CDR3 is built from 13 residues. The CDR3 nucleotides read TGTGCCAGCAGTCCCAGCTCTGGAAACACCATATATTTT. It specifies CASSPSSGNTIYF.

The chain joins TRBV5-5 to TRBJ2-3, with a tentative D call TRBD2 (5 bases). V was pared by 2 bases and J by 0 bases, with 7 bases between. Germline values: CDR1 SGHKS, CDR2 YYEKEE (reference sequence). This CDR3 is built from 14 residues. This CDR3 reads CASSFWESTDTQYF. The CDR3 nucleotides read TGTGCCAGCAGCTTTTGGGAGAGCACAGATACGCAGTATTTT. Complete variable domain (other parts from reference TRBV5-5 and TRBJ2-3): DAGVTQSPTHLIKTRGQQVTLRCSPISGHKSVSWYQQVLGQGPQFIFQYYEKEERGRGNFPDRFSARQFPNYSSELNVNALLLGDSALYLCASSFWESTDTQYFGPGTRLTVL.